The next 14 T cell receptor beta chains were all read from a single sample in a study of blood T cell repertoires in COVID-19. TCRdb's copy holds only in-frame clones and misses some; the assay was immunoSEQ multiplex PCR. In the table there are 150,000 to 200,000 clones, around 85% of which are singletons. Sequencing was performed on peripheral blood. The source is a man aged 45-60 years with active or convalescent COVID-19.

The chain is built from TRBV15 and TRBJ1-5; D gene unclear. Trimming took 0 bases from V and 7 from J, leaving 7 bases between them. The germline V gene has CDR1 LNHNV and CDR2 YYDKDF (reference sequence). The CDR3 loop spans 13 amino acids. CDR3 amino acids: CATSRDPEQPQHF. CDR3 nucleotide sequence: TGTGCCACCAGCAGAGATCCAGAACAGCCCCAGCATTTT.

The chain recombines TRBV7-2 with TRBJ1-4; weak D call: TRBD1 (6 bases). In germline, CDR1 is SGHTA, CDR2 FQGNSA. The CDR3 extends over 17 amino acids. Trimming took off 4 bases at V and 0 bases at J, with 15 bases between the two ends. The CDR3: CASSSPDRVATNEKLFF. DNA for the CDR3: TGTGCCAGCAGCTCCCCGGACAGAGTTGCAACTAATGAAAAACTGTTTTTT.

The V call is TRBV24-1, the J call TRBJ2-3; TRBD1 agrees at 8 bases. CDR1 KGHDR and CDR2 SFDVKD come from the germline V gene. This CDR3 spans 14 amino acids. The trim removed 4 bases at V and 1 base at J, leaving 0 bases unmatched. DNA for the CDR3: TGTGCCACCAGTGAGACAGGGGGCACAGATACGCAGTATTTT. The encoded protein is CATSETGGTDTQYF.

As DNA, the CDR3 is TGTGCCAGCAGTGAAGGGACTAGCGGGACAGTGGGAGAGCAGTTCTTC. Protein: CASSEGTSGTVGEQFF. The V and J genes are TRBV6-1 and TRBJ2-1, with 12 bases identical to TRBD2. This CDR3 spans 16 amino acids. Germline CDR1 reads MNHNS; CDR2 reads SASEGT. Trimming took 1 base from V and 10 from J; bases not matched to a gene: 8.

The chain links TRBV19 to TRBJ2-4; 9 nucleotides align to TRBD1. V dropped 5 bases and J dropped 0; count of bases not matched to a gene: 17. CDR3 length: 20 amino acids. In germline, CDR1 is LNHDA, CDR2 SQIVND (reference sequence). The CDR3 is CASSSPRWGQGDLAKNIQYF. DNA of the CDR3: TGTGCCAGTAGTTCCCCCCGGTGGGGACAGGGTGATCTAGCCAAAAACATTCAGTACTTC.

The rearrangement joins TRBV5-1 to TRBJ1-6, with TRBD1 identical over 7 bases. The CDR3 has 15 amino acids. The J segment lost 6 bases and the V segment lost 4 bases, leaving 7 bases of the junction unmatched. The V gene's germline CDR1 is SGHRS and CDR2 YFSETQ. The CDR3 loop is CASSLWDSSNSPLHF. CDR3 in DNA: TGCGCCAGCAGCCTGTGGGACAGCTCTAATTCACCCCTCCACTTT. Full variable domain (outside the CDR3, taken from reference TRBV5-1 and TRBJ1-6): KAGVTQTPRYLIKTRGQQVTLSCSPISGHRSVSWYQQTPGQGLQFLFEYFSETQRNKGNFPGRFSGRQFSNSRSEMNVSTLELGDSALYLCASSLWDSSNSPLHFGNGTRLTVT.

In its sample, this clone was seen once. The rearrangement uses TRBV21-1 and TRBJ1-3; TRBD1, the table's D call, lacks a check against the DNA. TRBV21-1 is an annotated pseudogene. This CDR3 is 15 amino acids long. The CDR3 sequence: CASSKARYSGNTIYF. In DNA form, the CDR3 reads TGTGCCAGCAGCAAAGCCAGGTACTCTGGAAACACCATATATTTT.

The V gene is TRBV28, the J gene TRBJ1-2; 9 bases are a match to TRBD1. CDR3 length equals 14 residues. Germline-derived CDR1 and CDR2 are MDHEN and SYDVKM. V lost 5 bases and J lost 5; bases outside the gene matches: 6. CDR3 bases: TGTGCCAGCAGTCCAGGGACAGGGATATATGGCTACACCTTC. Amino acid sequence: CASSPGTGIYGYTF.

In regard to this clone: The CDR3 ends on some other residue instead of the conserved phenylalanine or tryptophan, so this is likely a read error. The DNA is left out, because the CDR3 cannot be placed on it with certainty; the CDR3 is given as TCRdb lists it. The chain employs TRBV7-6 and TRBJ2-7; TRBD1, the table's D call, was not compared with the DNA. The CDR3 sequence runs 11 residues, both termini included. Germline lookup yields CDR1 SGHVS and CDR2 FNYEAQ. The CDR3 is CASSTGRGTRD.

The chain's CDR3 is CASSVAAETQYF. The CDR3 DNA follows: TGTGCCAGCAGTGTTGCGGCGGAGACCCAGTACTTC. The rearrangement joins TRBV2 to TRBJ2-5; D not certain. The CDR3 is made up of 12 amino acids. Germline V gene data show CDR1 as SNHLY and CDR2 as FYNNEI. V shed 4 bases and J shed 5 bases, with 8 bases lying between them.

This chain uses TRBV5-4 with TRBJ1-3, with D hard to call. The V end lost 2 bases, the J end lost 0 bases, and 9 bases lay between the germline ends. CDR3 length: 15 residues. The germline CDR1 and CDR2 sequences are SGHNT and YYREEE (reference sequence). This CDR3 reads CASSLAGPSGNTIYF. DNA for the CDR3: TGTGCCAGCAGCTTAGCGGGTCCCTCTGGAAACACCATATATTTT.

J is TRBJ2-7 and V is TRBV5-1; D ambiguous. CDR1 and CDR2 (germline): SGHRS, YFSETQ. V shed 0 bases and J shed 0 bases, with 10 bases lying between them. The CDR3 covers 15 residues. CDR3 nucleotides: TGCGCCAGCAGCTTGGGGCAGTCAGACTCCTACGAGCAGTACTTC. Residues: CASSLGQSDSYEQYF.

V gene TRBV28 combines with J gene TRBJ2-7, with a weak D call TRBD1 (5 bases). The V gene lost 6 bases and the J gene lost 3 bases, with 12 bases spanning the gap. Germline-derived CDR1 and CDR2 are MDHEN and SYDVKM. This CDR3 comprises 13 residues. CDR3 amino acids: CASRTGIGYEQYF. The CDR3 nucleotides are TGTGCCAGCAGAACAGGAATCGGCTACGAGCAGTACTTC.

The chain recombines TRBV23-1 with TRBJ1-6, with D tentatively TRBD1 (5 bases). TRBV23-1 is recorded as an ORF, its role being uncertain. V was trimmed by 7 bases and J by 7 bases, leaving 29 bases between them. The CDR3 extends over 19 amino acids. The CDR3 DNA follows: TGCGCCAGCACCCAAGGACCCCCGGCAGGGTTCCTCCCGAATTCACCCCTCCACTTT. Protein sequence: CASTQGPPAGFLPNSPLHF.